The sequence of this TCR beta chain was determined in a study of blood T cell repertoires in COVID-19 (dated by TCRdb to about 2020). Regarding the complete study: Samples covering the acute and convalescent phases of COVID-19 were provided by collaborators in the United States, Italy and Spain. Nearly every sample came with metadata listing a de-identified subject ID, COVID-19 status, age in years and sex. The prospective study material was composed of cDNA or gDNA derived from T cells, B-cell-depleted T cells, or PBMCs. The repertoires were released in a freely available public database intended as a resource for research on the immune response to SARS-CoV-2. Deeply sampled blood TCRbeta repertoires from subjects exposed to, actively infected with, or recovered from COVID-19 were included in the dataset. Where available, HLA class I and class II types were taken from metadata supplied by the sample provider and were not determined by assay-based typing. The samples were drawn from the first 160 participants of the ongoing ImmuneRACE study and from about 1,200 subjects provided by 6 global collaborators.

V is shortened by 5 bases, J by 4 bases, and the region joining them spans 15 bases. The cysteine opens and the phenylalanine closes a CDR3 of 15 amino acids. Only the CDR3 portion is preserved as DNA: 45 bases, with reading frame beginning at the first base. CDR1 and CDR2 are read off the germline V gene as MNHEY and SVGAGI. TCRbeta CDR3 regions were amplified from genomic DNA using the immunoSEQ Assay, a bias-controlled multiplex PCR. As for the original processing: The number of nucleated cells in each sample was estimated from the amplification of reference gene primers within the assay. To quantify the absolute abundance of each unique TCRbeta CDR3 rearrangement, sequence reads were collapsed and filtered. For each sample, productive Simpson clonality was calculated as the square root of Simpson's diversity index over productive rearrangements. What TCRdb holds here is the immuneACCESS table cut down to in-frame rearrangements. Part of the clones is not present; checked against another copy, under half of the missing clones reflect an unresolved V gene, and the others are unexplained. The V and J calls and clone size were taken over from that table, and D and trimming were inferred from the DNA. The sample has approximately 110,000 clones on record, 74% of them singletons. The leading ten clones occupy 5.5% to 7.5% of the sample.

Study-level results and caveats: Clinical and demographic metadata were provided uncurated, with the amount varying by source and participant.

One collaborating source in Seattle enrolled patients during active infection and followed them longitudinally through the course of disease. The collaborating institutions used their own protocols to collect whole blood in K2EDTA tubes. Collaborator samples were shipped for TCRbeta analysis as frozen whole blood, isolated PBMCs, or DNA extracted from either sample type. As regards this clone: Its antigen is currently not known. Base qualities are not provided; no much larger clone lies one nucleotide away.

Sequencing was carried out using peripheral blood. The TCR comes from an elderly man with COVID-19, enrolled during active disease. The chain uses TRBV6-5 and TRBJ1-3, with the D gene too uncertain to name. The sequenced DNA is TGTGCCAGCAGTACTATGCGTTCGGCGGGAAACACCATATATTTT. It translates to CASSTMRSAGNTIYF.